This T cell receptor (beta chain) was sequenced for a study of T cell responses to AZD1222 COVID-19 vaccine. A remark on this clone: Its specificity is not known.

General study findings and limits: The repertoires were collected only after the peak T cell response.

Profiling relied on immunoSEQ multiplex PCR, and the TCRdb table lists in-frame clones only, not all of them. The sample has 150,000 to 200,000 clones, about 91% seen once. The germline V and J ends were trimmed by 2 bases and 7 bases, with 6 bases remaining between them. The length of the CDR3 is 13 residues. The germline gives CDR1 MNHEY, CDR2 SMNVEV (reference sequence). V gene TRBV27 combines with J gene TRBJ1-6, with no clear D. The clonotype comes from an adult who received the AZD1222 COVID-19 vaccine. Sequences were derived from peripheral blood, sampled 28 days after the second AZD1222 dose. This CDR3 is CASSLQWNSPLHF. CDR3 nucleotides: TGTGCCAGCAGTTTACAGTGGAATTCACCCCTCCACTTT.